The sequence of this TCR beta chain was determined in a study of blood T cell repertoires in COVID-19 (dated by TCRdb to 2019 to 2021). For context, the study as a whole: Samples covering the acute and convalescent phases of COVID-19 were provided by collaborators in the United States, Italy and Spain. The material from the prospective study consisted of cDNA or gDNA derived from T cells, B-cell-depleted T cells, or PBMCs. Subjects who had been exposed to COVID-19, were actively infected with it, or had recovered from it provided the deeply sampled blood TCRbeta repertoires that made up the dataset. The repertoires were made available in a free public database intended to serve as a resource for research on the immune response to SARS-CoV-2. The samples were drawn from two sources: the first 160 participants of the ongoing ImmuneRACE study, and over 1,000 subjects contributed by 6 global collaborators. A de-identified subject ID, COVID-19 status, age in years and sex were almost always included in the sample metadata. HLA class I and class II types, where available, came from metadata supplied by the sample provider rather than from assay-based typing. Paper-wide results and their limitations: Clinical and demographic metadata were provided uncurated, with the amount varying by source and participant.

Whole blood was collected in K2EDTA tubes by collaborating institutions according to the institutions' own protocols. For TCRbeta analysis, collaborator samples were shipped as frozen whole blood, as isolated PBMCs, or as DNA extracted from either sample type. A word on this clone: The antigen it binds to is not known. Per-base quality was not reported, and no clone a single base away is much larger than it.

The immunoSEQ Assay, a bias-controlled multiplex PCR, was used to amplify TCRbeta CDR3 regions from genomic DNA. As for the original processing: The number of nucleated cells in each sample was estimated from the amplification of reference gene primers within the assay. To quantify the absolute abundance of each unique TCRbeta CDR3 rearrangement, sequence reads were collapsed and filtered. For each sample, productive Simpson clonality was calculated as the square root of Simpson's diversity index over productive rearrangements. TCRdb provides this immuneACCESS table in a form limited to in-frame rearrangements. Some clones are lacking; in checked studies, under half of them reflect an unresolved V gene, and why the rest are absent is not known. V and J calls and clone size are as listed in that table; D and trimming were resolved from the DNA. For this sample the table gives under 30,000 clones, of which about 90% were detected only once. 25% of the sample comes from the top ten.

V loses 0 bases at its end and J loses 8 bases; junction bases beyond the gene matches: 11. The CDR3, from cysteine to phenylalanine, totals 16 residues. Here the CDR3 DNA is all that survives: 48 bases in frame from base 1. From the germline V gene (reference sequence), CDR1 is SGHNT and CDR2 is YYREEE. Sequences were obtained from peripheral blood. The TCR sequence derives from a human donor with active COVID-19. The donor label of this sample is uncertain. The rearranged segments are TRBV5-4 and TRBJ1-2; 9 central nucleotides agree with TRBD1. The CDR3 here reads CASSLVGQGQGGGYTF. Read as DNA, the sequence is TGTGCCAGCAGCTTGGTAGGTCAGGGACAGGGAGGCGGCTACACCTTC.